One sample yielded the 30 T cell receptor beta chains listed below, sequenced in a study of CD8+ T cells in alopecia areata. Treatment here: oral pan-JAK inhibitor, 5-10 mg twice daily. The authors extracted RNA and reverse transcribed it into cDNA as the sequencing template. The protocol was immunoSEQ multiplex PCR, while the TCRdb copy is restricted to in-frame clones and leaves out a portion. The sample records over 250,000 clones, 60% being singletons. This specimen consisted of CD4+ T cells sorted from blood, obtained at week 52, from a patient treated with tofacitinib. Receptor source: a human donor with alopecia areata.

This chain connects TRBV29-1 to TRBJ2-2, with D perhaps TRBD1 (6 bases). Between the trimmed V and J ends, which lost 5 bases and 2 bases, there was a span of 21 bases. The CDR3 length is 17 residues. The germline V gene has CDR1 SQVTM and CDR2 ANQGSEA. CDR3 loop: CSVLTLTLTGNTGELFF. CDR3 sequence (DNA): TGCAGCGTTCTGACCCTTACCTTGACAGGAAACACCGGGGAGCTGTTTTTT.

The DNA of the CDR3 is TGTGCCAGCAGCCCCCTCGGGTCTCCCCTAGGTGGCTACACCTTC. It codes for CASSPLGSPLGGYTF. The chain recombines TRBV5-6 with TRBJ1-2; no clear D. The CDR3 spans 15 residues. The germline gives CDR1 SGHDT, CDR2 YYEEEE. Trimming stripped 4 bases from V and 7 bases from J, with 20 bases between.

This clone was found a few times. The identical CDR3 is also encoded by other nucleotide sequences in the sample. V is TRBV30 and J is TRBJ1-5; D is unclear. The CDR3 totals 14 residues. Germline values: CDR1 GTSNPN, CDR2 SVGIG (reference sequence). V was shortened by 0 bases and J by 1 base, with 7 bases between the two germline ends. The CDR3 sequence is CAWSVGGSNQPQHF. The CDR3 nucleotides read TGTGCCTGGAGTGTGGGCGGCAGCAATCAGCCCCAGCATTTT.

This chain links TRBV6-1 with TRBJ1-5, with a possible D match to TRBD1 (6 bases). The germline gives CDR1 MNHNS, CDR2 SASEGT. Trimming pared 7 bases from V and 0 bases from J, leaving 13 bases between. The CDR3 has 15 amino acids. For the CDR3, the DNA is TGTGCCAGCATAGGGATCAGGGGTAGCAATCAGCCCCAGCATTTT. It translates to CASIGIRGSNQPQHF.

This chain connects TRBV5-1 to TRBJ1-1, with 8 bases aligning to TRBD1. The V gene end was trimmed by 3 bases and the J gene end by 1 base; junction bases not matched to a gene: 5. This CDR3 contains 15 residues. CDR1 and CDR2 from the germline V gene are SGHRS and YFSETQ. This chain's CDR3 is CASSSNGQGNTEAFF. The CDR3 DNA reads TGCGCCAGCAGCTCAAACGGACAGGGGAACACTGAAGCTTTCTTT.

The V gene is TRBV7-2, the J gene TRBJ2-5, with D tentatively TRBD2 (5 bases). The germline CDR1 and CDR2 sequences are SGHTA and FQGNSA. V gave up 1 base and J gave up 2 bases, with 11 bases separating them. There are 15 residues in the CDR3. CDR3 residues: CASSLVGRGQETQYF. The CDR3 region has the DNA TGTGCCAGCAGCTTAGTCGGACGGGGACAAGAGACCCAGTACTTC.

This clone turned up a few times. J is TRBJ1-1 and V is TRBV4-1; D is uncertain. The CDR3 length is 14 residues. CDR1 is MGHRA and CDR2 is YSYEKL in the germline V gene. Trimming took 1 base from V and 4 from J, leaving 10 bases between them. The CDR3 nucleotides are TGCGCCAGCAGCCAAGCGGCGAGTCTCACTGAAGCTTTCTTT. It yields the protein CASSQAASLTEAFF.

The chain is built from TRBV5-4 and TRBJ2-7; TRBD2 aligns across 10 bases. Looked up from germline, CDR1 is SGHNT and CDR2 is YYREEE (reference sequence). The V segment lost 4 bases and the J segment 6 bases; nucleotides outside the gene matches: 19. This CDR3 has 18 amino acids. The CDR3 sequence: CASSPRLFTGTSVREQYF. CDR3 sequence (DNA): TGTGCCAGCAGCCCGAGATTATTTACCGGGACTAGCGTTCGCGAGCAGTACTTC.

The chain combines TRBV29-1 with TRBJ2-5; TRBD2 matches at 11 bases. With 3 bases clipped from V and 5 bases from J, the junction kept 11 bases outside the gene matches. The CDR3 loop spans 16 amino acids. Germline lookup yields CDR1 SQVTM and CDR2 ANQGSEA. The CDR3 coding sequence is TGCAGCGTTGATGGGGCTAGCGGGGGGATGTATGAGACCCAGTACTTC. Translation: CSVDGASGGMYETQYF.

The CDR3 region is CASSSSVGHGYTF. CDR3 DNA sequence: TGTGCCAGCAGTTCCTCCGTAGGACACGGCTACACCTTC. The V gene is TRBV6-6, the J gene TRBJ1-2, with D perhaps matching TRBD1 (5 bases). Per germline, CDR1 MNHNY and CDR2 SVGAGI (reference sequence). V was pared by 4 bases and J by 8 bases, with 14 bases between. The CDR3 runs 13 residues.

In the case of this clone: This same CDR3 is encoded by further DNA sequences in the sample. This rearrangement joins TRBV20-1 to TRBJ2-5; no definite D call. V lost 3 bases to trimming and J lost 5 bases, with 7 bases between them. The CDR3 totals 11 residues. Germline V lookup: CDR1 DFQATT, CDR2 SNEGSKA (reference sequence). This CDR3 reads CSASEGETQYF. The CDR3 region has the DNA TGCAGTGCTAGCGAAGGGGAGACCCAGTACTTC.

The chain is built from TRBV9 and TRBJ2-2; TRBD1 matches at 7 bases. The germline V gene encodes CDR1 SGDLS and CDR2 YYNGEE. CDR3 length: 15 residues. J gave up 1 base and V 4 bases, and 4 bases lay outside the gene matches. For the CDR3, the DNA is TGTGCCAGCAGCCAACGGACAGGGAACACCGGGGAGCTGTTTTTT. Protein product: CASSQRTGNTGELFF.

This clone has just one count. Other DNA sequences from this sample encode an identical CDR3 as well. The CDR3 DNA reads TGTGCCTGGAGTGTTCAGGGGCGGGAGACCCAGTACTTC. It specifies CAWSVQGRETQYF. The rearrangement uses TRBV30 and TRBJ2-5, with D perhaps TRBD1 (6 bases). This CDR3 comprises 13 residues. V gave up 0 bases and J gave up 5 bases, with 10 bases separating them. Germline loops: CDR1 GTSNPN, CDR2 SVGIG (reference sequence). Based on the CDR3 plus reference TRBV30 and TRBJ2-5, the full variable domain is SQTIHQWPATLVQPVGSPLSLECTVEGTSNPNLYWYRQAAGRGLQLLFYSVGIGQISSEVPQNLSASRPQDRQFILSSKKLLLSDSGFYLCAWSVQGRETQYFGPGTRLLVL.

The chain is built from TRBV23-1 and TRBJ1-5; D is possibly TRBD1 (6 bases). TRBV23-1 is noted as an ORF with a role that remains uncertain. V was shortened by 4 bases and J by 5 bases, with 15 bases between the two germline ends. The CDR3 runs to 15 residues. CDR3 region: CASSRPGGSYQPQHF. CDR3 in DNA: TGCGCCAGCAGTCGTCCGGGGGGCTCCTATCAGCCCCAGCATTTT.

The chain is built from TRBV11-2 and TRBJ1-1, with a tentative D call TRBD1 (6 bases). Between the trimmed V and J ends, which lost 5 bases and 1 base, there was a span of 8 bases. The CDR3 sequence is 13 residues long. CDR1 is SGHAT, CDR2 FQNNGV, per germline. The CDR3 DNA reads TGTGCCAGCAGCGTGACAGGGAACACTGAAGCTTTCTTT. Residues: CASSVTGNTEAFF.

There are a few counts of this clone. The rearrangement uses TRBV5-1 and TRBJ2-2; D call uncertain. This CDR3 contains 13 residues. Trimming removed 3 bases at V and 4 bases at J, with 7 bases between. The V gene's germline CDR1 is SGHRS and CDR2 YFSETQ. In DNA, the CDR3 is TGCGCCAGCAGCTATGACTTCACCGGGGAGCTGTTTTTT. Translation gives CASSYDFTGELFF.

V usage is TRBV25-1 and J usage is TRBJ2-5; 8 bases fit TRBD2. Trimming at V came to 6 bases and at J to 3 bases, leaving 0 bases not matched to a gene. Germline-derived CDR1 and CDR2 are MGHDK and SYGVNS. CDR3 length equals 12 residues. In nucleotides, the CDR3 is TGTGCCAGCAGGCGGGGGGAAGAGACCCAGTACTTC. Translated, it gives CASRRGEETQYF. Full variable domain (remainder filled in from reference TRBV25-1 and TRBJ2-5): EADIYQTPRYLVIGTGKKITLECSQTMGHDKMYWYQQDPGMELHLIHYSYGVNSTEKGDLSSESTVSRIRTEHFPLTLESARPSHTSQYLCASRRGEETQYFGPGTRLLVL.

This clone showed up just a few times. J is TRBJ2-6 and V is TRBV7-9; D remains unclear. Germline CDR1 is SEHNR and CDR2 is FQNEAQ (reference sequence). This CDR3 is 13 amino acids long. V shed 9 bases and J shed 1 base, with 7 bases lying between them. The CDR3 region has the DNA TGTGCCAGTGCCAGGTCTGGGGCCAACGTCCTGACTTTC. It encodes CASARSGANVLTF. Full variable domain (outside the CDR3, taken from reference TRBV7-9 and TRBJ2-6): DTGVSQNPRHKITKRGQNVTFRCDPISEHNRLYWYRQTLGQGPEFLTYFQNEAQLEKSRLLSDRFSAERPKGSFSTLEIQRTEQGDSAMYLCASARSGANVLTFGAGSRLTVL.

V is TRBV6-1 and J is TRBJ2-4; D ambiguous. The CDR3 spans 17 residues. V lost 2 bases to trimming and J lost 0 bases, with 14 bases between them. Germline assignment: CDR1 MNHNS and CDR2 SASEGT. CDR3 sequence (DNA): TGTGCCAGCAGTGAAATTTCAGGATCTATAGCCAAAAACATTCAGTACTTC. It yields the protein CASSEISGSIAKNIQYF.

The chain couples TRBV7-9 to TRBJ2-7; tentative D call: TRBD1 (6 bases). CDR1 and CDR2 from the germline V gene are SEHNR and FQNEAQ (reference sequence). The CDR3 contains 14 residues. Trimming left V 3 bases short and J 2 bases short, with 11 bases between. The CDR3 DNA reads as TGTGCCAGCAGCTTTGGGGGCCGCCCCTACGAGCAGTACTTC. Amino acids: CASSFGGRPYEQYF.

The rearrangement uses TRBV19 and TRBJ2-5; TRBD1 agrees at 7 bases. This CDR3 has 14 amino acids. With 8 bases clipped from V and 4 bases from J, the junction kept 10 bases outside the gene matches. From germline, CDR1 is LNHDA and CDR2 SQIVND (reference sequence). The CDR3 DNA is TGTGCCAGTGCCTTAACAGGGGTACCAGAGACCCAGTACTTC. The encoded protein is CASALTGVPETQYF.

CDR3 in amino acids: CSVEGGNNQPQHF. CDR3 coding DNA: TGCAGCGTTGAAGGGGGGAATAATCAGCCCCAGCATTTT. The genes are TRBV29-1 and TRBJ1-5; D may be TRBD1 (5 bases). CDR3 length: 13 residues. Germline V gene lookup returns CDR1 SQVTM and CDR2 ANQGSEA. V gave up 1 base and J gave up 4 bases, with 8 bases separating them.

The chain employs TRBV29-1 and TRBJ2-5; D perhaps matches TRBD1 (6 bases). Trimming cost V 5 bases and J 4 bases, with 14 bases left between them. CDR1 is SQVTM, CDR2 ANQGSEA, per germline. This CDR3 has 13 amino acids. The CDR3 reads CSVQKQGGETQYF. The CDR3 bases are TGCAGCGTTCAAAAACAGGGCGGAGAGACCCAGTACTTC.

V is TRBV30 and J is TRBJ1-5; TRBD1 is a possible D gene (5 bases). There are 13 residues in the CDR3. Trimming stripped 3 bases from V and 7 bases from J, with 13 bases between. Germline CDR1 reads GTSNPN; CDR2 reads SVGIG (reference sequence). The CDR3 DNA is TGTGCCTGGAGCGGGACTTCCGGCCAGCCCCAGCATTTT. Protein product: CAWSGTSGQPQHF.

Only one count was recorded for this clone. The identical CDR3 is also encoded by other nucleotide sequences in the sample. The chain links TRBV6-5 to TRBJ2-3; 9 nucleotides line up with TRBD2. Germline lookup yields CDR1 MNHEY and CDR2 SVGAGI. The CDR3 is made up of 14 amino acids. After removal of 5 bases from V and 0 bases from J, the junction contained 0 bases not matched to a gene. The CDR3 nucleotides read TGTGCCAGCAGTCTAGCGGGGAGCACAGATACGCAGTATTTT. Its translation is CASSLAGSTDTQYF.

The J gene is TRBJ1-4, the V gene TRBV9; possible D gene TRBD1, 6 bases. Trimming cost V 4 bases and J 7 bases, with 14 bases left between them. This CDR3 has 14 residues. CDR1 and CDR2 from the germline V gene are SGDLS and YYNGEE. CDR3 DNA sequence: TGTGCCAGCAGCACACACGACAGGTCTGAAAAACTGTTTTTT. Protein: CASSTHDRSEKLFF.

For this clone: Different DNA sequences within this sample yield the same CDR3. The CDR3 region has the DNA TGCAGCGTTGAAGGCGGGGCTGGAGAGACCCAGTACTTC. This encodes CSVEGGAGETQYF. This chain joins TRBV29-1 and TRBJ2-5, with a tentative D call TRBD2 (6 bases). From germline, CDR1 is SQVTM and CDR2 ANQGSEA. This CDR3 contains 13 residues. Trimming left V 1 base short and J 4 bases short, with 10 bases between. The variable domain in full, completed from reference TRBV29-1 and TRBJ2-5, reads SAVISQKPSRDICQRGTSLTIQCQVDSQVTMMFWYRQQPGQSLTLIATANQGSEATYESGFVIDKFPISRPNLTFSTLTVSNMSPEDSSIYLCSVEGGAGETQYFGPGTRLLVL.

The chain has TRBV6-6 and TRBJ2-5; D is possibly TRBD1 or TRBD2 (5 bases each). Germline V gives CDR1 MNHNY, CDR2 SVGAGI (reference sequence). This CDR3 contains 13 residues. Trimming shortened V by 2 bases and J by 7 bases, and 11 bases separated the two germline ends. This CDR3 reads CASSYGDVGTQYF. CDR3 DNA sequence: TGTGCCAGCAGTTACGGGGACGTGGGGACCCAGTACTTC.

This clone is a singleton in its sample. V is TRBV6-5 and J is TRBJ2-7; D remains unclear. The V end lost 5 bases, the J end lost 3 bases, and 8 bases lay between the germline ends. Germline lookup yields CDR1 MNHEY and CDR2 SVGAGI. This CDR3 spans 12 amino acids. The CDR3 reads CASSPSFYEQYF. Here the CDR3 DNA reads TGTGCCAGCAGTCCGTCCTTCTACGAGCAGTACTTC.

In regard to this clone: The junction departs from germline at one end; a sequencing error may be responsible. The V and J genes are TRBV15 and TRBJ1-2; maybe TRBD1 (5 bases). From germline, CDR1 is LNHNV and CDR2 YYDKDF (reference sequence). CDR3 length equals 17 residues. This CDR3 is CATSGDLRPRANYGYTF. The CDR3 bases are TGTGCCACCAGCGGAGACCTAAGACCCAGGGCTAACTATGGCTACACCTTC.